What follows describes a single T cell receptor (beta chain). Assay: immunoSEQ multiplex PCR; the TCRdb copy retains only in-frame clones and omits some. Of about 140,000 clones listed, roughly four fifths are singletons. The entry originates in a study of cytomegalovirus exposure and HLA in healthy donors. V was clipped by 1 base and J by 1 base; unmatched bases: 2. This CDR3 region has 15 residues. Germline CDR1 SEHNR, CDR2 FQNEAQ (reference sequence). Sample: PBMCs. The TCR was taken from a man under 40 in good health and CMV-seropositive. This sequence joins TRBV7-9 and TRBJ1-1, with 8 bases matching TRBD1. CDR3 sequence: CASSLVTGENTEAFF. Written as DNA, the CDR3 is TGTGCCAGCAGCTTAGTGACAGGGGAGAACACTGAAGCTTTCTTT.